What follows are 17 T cell receptor beta chains derived from one specimen sequenced in a study of blood T cell repertoires in COVID-19. Data came from immunoSEQ multiplex PCR; TCRdb stores just in-frame clones and leaves some out. The sample includes under 250,000 clones, 80% to 85% of them seen just once. The sample was peripheral blood. The receptors here all came from a woman in her 70s with COVID-19, enrolled during active disease.

The genes are TRBV27 and TRBJ2-7; 9 bases map to TRBD2. The germline V gene encodes CDR1 MNHEY and CDR2 SMNVEV (reference sequence). J gave up 3 bases and V 3 bases, and 3 bases lay outside the gene matches. The CDR3 runs 14 residues. The CDR3 DNA follows: TGTGCCAGCAGTTTTAGCGGGAGTAACTACGAGCAGTACTTC. Encoded protein: CASSFSGSNYEQYF.

The rearrangement joins TRBV3-1 (or the pseudogene TRBV3-2) to TRBJ1-3; unclear D gene. CDR1 is LGHDT and CDR2 is YNNKEL in the germline V gene (reference sequence). The CDR3 consists of 16 residues. The germline V and J ends were trimmed by 4 bases and 4 bases, with 17 bases remaining between them. CDR3 region: CASSPNLFPAGNTIYF. DNA for the CDR3: TGTGCCAGCAGCCCCAATTTATTCCCAGCGGGAAACACCATATATTTT.

The chain couples TRBV27 to TRBJ1-1; 9 bases are shared with TRBD1. The junction had 7 bases not matched to a gene; V was cut back by 5 bases and J by 3 bases. CDR1 and CDR2 from the germline V gene are MNHEY and SMNVEV (reference sequence). This CDR3 is built from 15 residues. The CDR3 here is CASSPRQGGDTEAFF. Here the CDR3 DNA reads TGTGCCAGCAGTCCCCGACAGGGGGGGGACACTGAAGCTTTCTTT.

The rearrangement links TRBV3-1 (or the pseudogene TRBV3-2) to TRBJ1-1; TRBD1 is a possible D gene (5 bases). CDR1 is LGHDT, CDR2 YNNKEL, per germline (reference sequence). Trimming stripped 4 bases from V and 11 bases from J, with 17 bases between. The CDR3 contains 13 residues. Here the CDR3 DNA reads TGTGCCAGCAGCCCCTTGGACAAGGGCCCGGCTTTCTTT. Its translation is CASSPLDKGPAFF.

The V call is TRBV6-4, the J call TRBJ2-2; weak D call: TRBD1 (6 bases). V gave up 3 bases and J gave up 5 bases, with 10 bases separating them. CDR3 length equals 14 residues. The germline V gene has CDR1 MRHNA and CDR2 SNTAGT. The CDR3 DNA is TGTGCCAGCAGTGAAGTAGGGACAACCGGGGAGCTGTTTTTT. It is translated as CASSEVGTTGELFF.

This clone was seen only a few times. The CDR3 protein is CASSMAGTQGGYTF. The CDR3 DNA reads TGTGCCAGTAGTATGGCGGGCACCCAAGGTGGCTACACCTTC. V is TRBV19 and J is TRBJ1-2; no firm D call. The CDR3 sequence is 14 residues long. V was shortened by 3 bases and J by 7 bases, with 15 bases between the two germline ends. Germline V CDR1 and CDR2: LNHDA, SQIVND (reference sequence).

The chain couples TRBV7-9 to TRBJ2-7, with TRBD2 matching over 8 bases. The V gene end was trimmed by 5 bases and the J gene end by 6 bases; junction bases not matched to a gene: 9. CDR1 and CDR2 from the germline V gene are SEHNR and FQNEAQ (reference sequence). The CDR3 runs 14 residues. This CDR3 is CASSASGSGGEQYF. The CDR3 coding sequence is TGTGCCAGCAGCGCAAGCGGGAGCGGCGGCGAGCAGTACTTC. Full variable domain (missing parts from reference TRBV7-9 and TRBJ2-7): DTGVSQNPRHKITKRGQNVTFRCDPISEHNRLYWYRQTLGQGPEFLTYFQNEAQLEKSRLLSDRFSAERPKGSFSTLEIQRTEQGDSAMYLCASSASGSGGEQYFGPGTRLTVT.

This chain joins TRBV19 and TRBJ1-2; TRBD1 is a possible D gene (6 bases). CDR1 and CDR2 from the germline V gene are LNHDA and SQIVND (reference sequence). This CDR3 region has 18 residues. Trimming left V 3 bases short and J 0 bases short, with 20 bases between. CDR3 bases: TGTGCCAGTAGTATCCCCCCGGGGGGCGTCGGACCTAACTATGGCTACACCTTC. Translation gives CASSIPPGGVGPNYGYTF.

The J gene is TRBJ1-2, the V gene TRBV7-9, with D tentatively TRBD1 (5 bases). Germline assignment: CDR1 SEHNR and CDR2 FQNEAQ (reference sequence). V was trimmed by 4 bases and J by 8 bases, leaving 20 bases between them. The CDR3 runs 15 residues. The CDR3 reads CASSSSGGAPWGYTF. Here the CDR3 DNA reads TGTGCCAGCAGCTCTAGCGGGGGAGCTCCCTGGGGCTACACCTTC.

The chain combines TRBV4-2 with TRBJ2-7, with D maybe TRBD1 (7 bases). V lost 3 bases and J lost 5, with 17 bases in between. The V gene's germline CDR1 is LGHNA and CDR2 YNFKEQ. The CDR3 has 15 residues. DNA for the CDR3: TGTGCCAGCAGCCAGCGGGACAGAATCGGCAACGAGCAGTACTTC. This gives the protein CASSQRDRIGNEQYF.

The chain employs TRBV18 and TRBJ2-5; possibly TRBD2 for D (5 bases). This CDR3 has 14 residues. The germline CDR1 and CDR2 sequences are KGHSH and LQKENI. The ends were cut back, 3 bases at V and 7 bases at J, with 15 bases in the middle. CDR3 DNA: TGTGCCAGCTCACCGGCGGCTCCGGCGGGGACCCAGTACTTC. It is translated as CASSPAAPAGTQYF.

The chain recombines TRBV6-2 or TRBV6-3 with TRBJ1-5; D not certain. V shed 4 bases and J shed 6 bases, with 7 bases lying between them. Germline V gene sequence: CDR1 MNHEY, CDR2 SVGEGT. CDR3 length: 12 residues. CDR3 amino acids: CASSSGSQPQHF. CDR3 DNA: TGTGCCAGCAGTTCGGGAAGTCAGCCCCAGCATTTT.

This clone was detected once. The V call is TRBV19, the J call TRBJ1-5, with 9 positions matching TRBD1. With 4 bases clipped from V and 7 bases from J, the junction kept 5 bases outside the gene matches. The germline V gene has CDR1 LNHDA and CDR2 SQIVND (reference sequence). The CDR3 totals 14 residues. The CDR3: CASSSGTGKQPQHF. Here the CDR3 DNA reads TGTGCCAGTAGTAGTGGGACAGGGAAGCAGCCCCAGCATTTT. Full variable domain (missing parts from reference TRBV19 and TRBJ1-5): DGGITQSPKYLFRKEGQNVTLSCEQNLNHDAMYWYRQDPGQGLRLIYYSQIVNDFQKGDIAEGYSVSREKKESFPLTVTSAQKNPTAFYLCASSSGTGKQPQHFGDGTRLSIL.

In this sample, this clone turned up once. This sequence joins TRBV9 and TRBJ2-5, with 9 positions matching TRBD2. The CDR3 is 17 amino acids. The germline CDR1 and CDR2 sequences are SGDLS and YYNGEE. Trimming took 0 bases from V and 5 from J; bases not matched to a gene: 11. CDR3 sequence: CASSVAVAGGPRETQYF. The CDR3 DNA is TGTGCCAGCAGCGTAGCAGTGGCGGGAGGGCCGCGGGAGACCCAGTACTTC. Using reference TRBV9 and TRBJ2-5 for the parts outside the CDR3, the full variable domain is DSGVTQTPKHLITATGQRVTLRCSPRSGDLSVYWYQQSLDQGLQFLIQYYNGEERAKGNILERFSAQQFPDLHSELNLSSLELGDSALYFCASSVAVAGGPRETQYFGPGTRLLVL.

The CDR3, as DNA: TGCGCCAGCAGCTCACAGAGCACCGGGGAGCTGTTTTTT. Protein sequence: CASSSQSTGELFF. This chain links TRBV5-1 with TRBJ2-2; D gene unclear. CDR1 SGHRS and CDR2 YFSETQ come from the germline V gene. The CDR3 consists of 13 residues. V was clipped by 3 bases and J by 4 bases, with 7 bases between them.

The chain uses TRBV28 and TRBJ1-5, with a weak D call TRBD1 (6 bases). Trimming took off 8 bases at V and 6 bases at J, with 14 bases between the two ends. Germline V CDR1 and CDR2: MDHEN, SYDVKM. This CDR3 region has 13 residues. The chain's CDR3 is CASAGQLGQPQHF. The CDR3 region has the DNA TGTGCCAGCGCAGGACAGCTCGGTCAGCCCCAGCATTTT.

The chain carries TRBV7-2 and TRBJ2-1; D is unresolved. Germline V gene data show CDR1 as SGHTA and CDR2 as FQGNSA. The CDR3 covers 13 residues. The germline V and J ends were trimmed by 4 bases and 5 bases, with 9 bases remaining between them. The CDR3, as DNA: TGTGCCAGCAGCTGGTCCCAGAACAATGAGCAGTTCTTC. Translated: CASSWSQNNEQFF.